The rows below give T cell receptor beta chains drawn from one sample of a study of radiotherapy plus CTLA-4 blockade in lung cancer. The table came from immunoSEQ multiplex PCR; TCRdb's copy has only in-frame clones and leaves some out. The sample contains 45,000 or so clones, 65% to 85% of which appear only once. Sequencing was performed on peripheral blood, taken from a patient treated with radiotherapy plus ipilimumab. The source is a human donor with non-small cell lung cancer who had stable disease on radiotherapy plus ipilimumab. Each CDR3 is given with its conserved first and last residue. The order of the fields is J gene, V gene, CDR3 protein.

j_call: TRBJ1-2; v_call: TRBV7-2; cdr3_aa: CASSFGTGGANYGYTF
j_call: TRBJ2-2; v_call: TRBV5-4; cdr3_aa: CASSLDSTGELFF
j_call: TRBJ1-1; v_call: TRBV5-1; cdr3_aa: CASSLVETVNTEAFF
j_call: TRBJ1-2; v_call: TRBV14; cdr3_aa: CASSQVGGFGYGYTF
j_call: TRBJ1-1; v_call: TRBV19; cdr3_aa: CASSVGGRQVEVLAFF
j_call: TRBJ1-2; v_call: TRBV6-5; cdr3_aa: CASSRGQGSYGYTF
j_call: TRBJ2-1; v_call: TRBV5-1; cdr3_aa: CASSLVVPAGSNEQFF
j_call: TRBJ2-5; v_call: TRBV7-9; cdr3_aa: CASSLGQETQYF
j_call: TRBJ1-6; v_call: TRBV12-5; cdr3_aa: CASRRGGGNNSPLHF
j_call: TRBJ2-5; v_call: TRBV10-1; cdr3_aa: CASSGGQDGTQYF
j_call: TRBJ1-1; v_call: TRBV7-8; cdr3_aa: CASSLTGDVWGMNTEAFF
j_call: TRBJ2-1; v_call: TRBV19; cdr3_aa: CASSMTSGVDEQFF
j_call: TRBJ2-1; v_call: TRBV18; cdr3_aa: CASSPGQNNEQFF
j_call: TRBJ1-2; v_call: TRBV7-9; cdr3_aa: CASSPSTGGGQYGYTF
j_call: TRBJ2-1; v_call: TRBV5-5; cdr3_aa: CASSAGWSSSYNEQFF
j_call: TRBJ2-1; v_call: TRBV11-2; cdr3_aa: CASSLGVRDYNEQFF
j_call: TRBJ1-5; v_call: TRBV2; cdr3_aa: CASKAGRDGQPQHF
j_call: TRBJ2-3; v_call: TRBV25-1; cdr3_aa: CASSVRRGGTDTQYF
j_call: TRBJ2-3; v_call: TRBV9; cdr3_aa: CASSVLGGTDTQYF
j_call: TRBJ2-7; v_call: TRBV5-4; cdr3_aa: CASSFPGGREQYF
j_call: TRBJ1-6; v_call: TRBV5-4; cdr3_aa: CASSRRDSPLHF
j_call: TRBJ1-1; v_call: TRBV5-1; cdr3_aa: CASSLVGRVDTEAFF
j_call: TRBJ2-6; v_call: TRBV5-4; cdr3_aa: CASSLGGRVSSGANVLTF
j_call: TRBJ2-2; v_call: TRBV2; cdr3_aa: CASKGAPNTGELFF
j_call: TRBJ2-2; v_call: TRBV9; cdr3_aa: CASSVAGTGELFF
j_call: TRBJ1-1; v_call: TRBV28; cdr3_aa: CASRPRNTEAFF
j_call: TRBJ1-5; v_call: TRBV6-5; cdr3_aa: CASSYSGTGGNQPQHF
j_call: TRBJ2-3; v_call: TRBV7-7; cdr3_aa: CASSFGQGTDTQYF
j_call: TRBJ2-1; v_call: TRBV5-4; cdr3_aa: CASSFSGGGNEQFF
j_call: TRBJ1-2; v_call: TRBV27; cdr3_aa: CASSPFAGTGGLRSYGYTF
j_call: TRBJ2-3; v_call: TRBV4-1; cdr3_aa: CASATRVAPTDTQYF
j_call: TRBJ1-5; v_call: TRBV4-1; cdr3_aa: CASSLRDARNQPQHF
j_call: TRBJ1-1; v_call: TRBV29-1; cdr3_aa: CSAQKNTEAFF
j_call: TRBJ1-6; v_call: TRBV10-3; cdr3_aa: CAISDPTGLYNSPLHF
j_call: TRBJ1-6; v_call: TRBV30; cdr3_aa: CAWSVLGEDTNSPLHF
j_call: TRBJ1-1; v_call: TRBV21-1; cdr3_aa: CASSPRRPTMNTEAFF
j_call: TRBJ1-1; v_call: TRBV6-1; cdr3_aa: CASSERETANTEAFF
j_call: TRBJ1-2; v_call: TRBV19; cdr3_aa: CASSRFQVIGYTF
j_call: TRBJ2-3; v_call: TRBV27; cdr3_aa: CASRYQGLGTDTQYF
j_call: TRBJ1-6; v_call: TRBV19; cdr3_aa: CASGQGYNSPLHF
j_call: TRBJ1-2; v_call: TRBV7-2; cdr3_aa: CASSFGQGAYGYTF
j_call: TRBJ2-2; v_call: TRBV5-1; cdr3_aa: CASSLYSGANTGELFF
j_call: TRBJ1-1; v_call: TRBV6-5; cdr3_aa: CASSAARPEAFF
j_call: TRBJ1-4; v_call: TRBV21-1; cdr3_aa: CASRPKEKLFF
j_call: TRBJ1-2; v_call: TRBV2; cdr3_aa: CASSEAFRNYGYTF
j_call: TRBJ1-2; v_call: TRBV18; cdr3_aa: CASSPSTGRANYGYTF
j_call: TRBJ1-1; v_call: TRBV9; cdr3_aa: CASSGTPLVNTEAFF